The 22 T cell receptor beta chains reported below all come from one sample, sequenced in a study of cytomegalovirus exposure and HLA in healthy donors listed by TCRdb under 2017. The method was the immunoSEQ multiplex PCR assay. A mixture of 60 forward primers for TCR Vbeta segments and 13 reverse primers for TCR Jbeta segments was used in the multiplex PCR. The table was pulled from immuneACCESS by TCRdb, which kept in-frame rearrangements only. Such tables lose some clones; where checked, under half of the loss comes from unresolved V genes, and the rest has no known cause. For this sample the table gives 200,000 to 250,000 clones, of which over 65% were detected only once. 0.63% of the sample is held by the ten biggest clonotypes. The sequencing input was PBMCs. All receptors derive from a man aged 18 to 35 in good health and CMV-seronegative.

This chain uses TRBV19 with TRBJ2-3; possible D gene TRBD1, 5 bases. The CDR3 is 13 amino acids. Trimming shortened V by 6 bases and J by 1 base, and 8 bases separated the two germline ends. The germline CDR1 and CDR2 sequences are LNHDA and SQIVND (reference sequence). The CDR3 spells CASRGRGTDTQYF. The CDR3 coding sequence is TGTGCCAGTAGAGGCAGGGGCACAGATACGCAGTATTTT.

DNA for the CDR3: TGCGCCAGCAGCTTTTCCCCGACCCGGGACAGGTCCTGGGACGAGCAGTACTTC. Translation: CASSFSPTRDRSWDEQYF. The chain is built from TRBV5-1 and TRBJ2-7; TRBD1 aligns across 8 bases. Germline V lookup: CDR1 SGHRS, CDR2 YFSETQ. The length of the CDR3 is 18 residues. Trimming removed 2 bases from V and 5 bases from J; junction bases left unmatched: 18.

This clone was observed once. The V gene is TRBV2, the J gene TRBJ2-7; 10 bases are shared with TRBD1. The CDR3 is made up of 15 amino acids. Per germline, CDR1 SNHLY and CDR2 FYNNEI. Trimming took 6 bases from V and 3 from J; bases not matched to a gene: 8. The DNA of the CDR3 is TGTGCCAGCAGCCCCGGGACAGGGGAACGCTACGAGCAGTACTTC. Protein: CASSPGTGERYEQYF.

The rearrangement uses TRBV6-5 and TRBJ2-2; D is possibly TRBD1 (6 bases). Deletions cut 6 bases from V and 2 bases from J, with 10 bases between. The CDR3 loop spans 14 amino acids. CDR1 and CDR2 from the germline V gene are MNHEY and SVGAGI. In DNA, the CDR3 is TGTGCCAGCAGAAAGGGGGTTAACACCGGGGAGCTGTTTTTT. It codes for CASRKGVNTGELFF.

This CDR3 reads CASSEFGGRVLDTQYF. As DNA, the CDR3 is TGTGCCAGCAGTGAATTCGGCGGGAGGGTGTTAGATACGCAGTATTTT. The chain recombines TRBV2 with TRBJ2-3; 9 bases agree with TRBD2. The germline V gene has CDR1 SNHLY and CDR2 FYNNEI. V was clipped by 2 bases and J by 5 bases; unmatched bases: 8. This CDR3 spans 16 amino acids.

Points on this clone: The sample contains more than one DNA sequence encoding this CDR3. This sequence joins TRBV18 and TRBJ2-7; possibly TRBD2 for D (5 bases). V gave up 3 bases and J gave up 2 bases, with 11 bases separating them. CDR1 is KGHSH, CDR2 LQKENI, per germline. This CDR3 comprises 14 residues. CDR3 amino acids: CASSPRTGTYEQYF. CDR3 DNA sequence: TGTGCCAGCTCACCCCGGACGGGGACCTACGAGCAGTACTTC.

In this sample, this clone turned up once. At one boundary the junction diverges from the germline segment, which might be a read error. This rearrangement joins TRBV7-9 to TRBJ1-2, with D perhaps matching TRBD1 (6 bases). The germline CDR1 and CDR2 sequences are SEHNR and FQNEAQ (reference sequence). The CDR3 sequence is 15 residues long. This chain's CDR3 is CASSPSEGVSSGHTF. CDR3 DNA sequence: TGTGCCAGCAGCCCCTCCGAGGGGGTTAGCTCTGGCCACACCTTC.

The chain has TRBV5-1 and TRBJ2-5; D might be TRBD2 (5 bases). The J call may not be correct, given that the DNA end is closer to TRBJ2-7. CDR3 length: 13 amino acids. Germline CDR1 reads SGHRS; CDR2 reads YFSETQ. CDR3: CASSPSGAYEQYF. The CDR3 bases are TGCGCCAGCAGCCCCAGCGGAGCCTACGAGCAGTACTTC.

V is TRBV7-9 and J is TRBJ2-3, with TRBD2 matching 16 bases. Germline V gene lookup returns CDR1 SEHNR and CDR2 FQNEAQ (reference sequence). The CDR3 totals 19 residues. V was pared by 5 bases and J by 4 bases, with 12 bases of the junction left unmatched. CDR3 sequence reads: CASSPGLAGGSWSADTQYF. CDR3 in DNA: TGTGCCAGCAGCCCGGGACTAGCGGGAGGGTCCTGGTCGGCAGATACGCAGTATTTT.

The gene calls are TRBV11-2 and TRBJ1-1, with 7 bases that match TRBD1. The CDR3 has 16 residues. CDR1 SGHAT and CDR2 FQNNGV come from the germline V gene. V trimming: 5 bases; J trimming: 4 bases; junction bases outside the gene matches: 13. The DNA of the CDR3 is TGTGCCAGCAGCATAAAACCTACAGGGGAGGTCACTGAAGCTTTCTTT. Translating gives CASSIKPTGEVTEAFF.

The chain is built from TRBV27 and TRBJ2-7, with TRBD2 matching over 10 bases. The junction had 8 bases not matched to a gene; V was cut back by 6 bases and J by 6 bases. The CDR3 is made up of 14 amino acids. Germline CDR1 is MNHEY and CDR2 is SMNVEV (reference sequence). The CDR3 region is CASSPGLAGAEQYF. CDR3 bases: TGTGCCAGCAGCCCCGGGCTAGCGGGAGCCGAGCAGTACTTC.

The chain uses TRBV11-2 and TRBJ1-3; D is perhaps TRBD1 (6 bases). Germline values: CDR1 SGHAT, CDR2 FQNNGV. This CDR3 contains 15 residues. Trimming left V 5 bases short and J 0 bases short, with 11 bases between. Written as DNA, the CDR3 is TGTGCCAGCAGCGTCCAACAGGGCTCTGGAAACACCATATATTTT. The encoded protein is CASSVQQGSGNTIYF. The whole variable domain, remainder taken from reference TRBV11-2 and TRBJ1-3, is EAGVAQSPRYKIIEKRQSVAFWCNPISGHATLYWYQQILGQGPKLLIQFQNNGVVDDSQLPKDRFSAERLKGVDSTLKIQPAKLEDSAVYLCASSVQQGSGNTIYFGEGSWLTVV.

This clone has more than one count but fewer than ten. At one end, the junction sequence differs from germline, possibly due to a read error. The V call is TRBV19, the J call TRBJ1-2, with 7 nucleotides matching TRBD1. Germline CDR1 reads LNHDA; CDR2 reads SQIVND (reference sequence). The length of the CDR3 is 16 residues. The CDR3 bases are TGTGCCAGTAGTGTAGAACCCAGGGGGTTGGACTATGGCTACACCTTC. Translated, it gives CASSVEPRGLDYGYTF. Full variable domain (missing parts from reference TRBV19 and TRBJ1-2): DGGITQSPKYLFRKEGQNVTLSCEQNLNHDAMYWYRQDPGQGLRLIYYSQIVNDFQKGDIAEGYSVSREKKESFPLTVTSAQKNPTAFYLCASSVEPRGLDYGYTFGSGTRLTVV.

The chain employs TRBV7-9 and TRBJ2-7, with 10 bases identical to TRBD2. Germline CDR1 and CDR2: SEHNR and FQNEAQ (reference sequence). The V segment lost 5 bases and the J segment 6 bases; nucleotides outside the gene matches: 4. The CDR3 totals 13 residues. In DNA form, the CDR3 reads TGTGCCAGCAGCACCACTAGCGGGATCGAGCAGTACTTC. This translates into CASSTTSGIEQYF.

This chain connects TRBV5-1 to TRBJ2-3, with 12 bases fitting TRBD2. The germline V gene has CDR1 SGHRS and CDR2 YFSETQ. V gave up 3 bases and J gave up 0 bases; unmatched junction bases: 5. The CDR3 runs to 17 residues. CDR3 DNA sequence: TGCGCCAGCAGCTACCGGACTAGCGGGACTAGCACAGATACGCAGTATTTT. Protein: CASSYRTSGTSTDTQYF.

This CDR3 is CASSQETSGIVDEQFF. The CDR3 nucleotides are TGCGCCAGCAGCCAGGAAACTAGTGGGATAGTGGATGAGCAGTTCTTC. This chain uses TRBV4-1 with TRBJ2-1; the D gene is possibly TRBD2 (5 bases). Trimming cost V 3 bases and J 8 bases, with 20 bases left between them. Germline CDR1 is MGHRA and CDR2 is YSYEKL. This CDR3 spans 16 amino acids.

V and J are TRBV18 and TRBJ1-1; D might be TRBD1 (6 bases). Trimming stripped 2 bases from V and 3 bases from J, with 13 bases between. The CDR3 totals 15 residues. Looked up from germline, CDR1 is KGHSH and CDR2 is LQKENI. CDR3 region: CASSPSWGLDTEAFF. CDR3 nucleotides: TGTGCCAGCTCACCAAGCTGGGGGCTCGACACTGAAGCTTTCTTT.

This chain uses TRBV28 with TRBJ1-2; 9 nucleotides align to TRBD1. CDR1 is MDHEN and CDR2 is SYDVKM in the germline V gene. After removal of 5 bases from V and 2 bases from J, the junction contained 6 bases not matched to a gene. This CDR3 spans 15 amino acids. CDR3 coding DNA: TGTGCCAGCAGTCCTCTCGGACAGGGGAACTATGGCTACACCTTC. The encoded protein is CASSPLGQGNYGYTF.

The gene calls are TRBV6-6 and TRBJ2-1; 9 bases align to TRBD2. The V segment lost 2 bases and the J segment 3 bases; nucleotides outside the gene matches: 5. Germline CDR1 and CDR2: MNHNY and SVGAGI (reference sequence). The CDR3 sequence is 16 residues long. As DNA, the CDR3 is TGTGCCAGCAGTTACGTAGCGGGAGCCCTCTACAATGAGCAGTTCTTC. Protein sequence: CASSYVAGALYNEQFF.

About this clone: An end of the junction does not agree with germline; a read error may underlie this. The chain links TRBV7-7 to TRBJ1-1, with 8 bases identical to TRBD1. The germline V gene encodes CDR1 SSHAT and CDR2 FNYEAQ (reference sequence). The CDR3 is 13 amino acids. This CDR3 is CASSLDRDTEAFF. CDR3 nucleotides: TGTGCTAGCAGCCTGGACAGGGACACTGAAGCTTTCTTT.

J is TRBJ2-7 and V is TRBV5-4, with D possibly matching TRBD2 (6 bases). CDR1 and CDR2 (germline): SGHNT, YYREEE (reference sequence). This CDR3 has 13 residues. V lost 3 bases to trimming and J lost 10 bases, with 17 bases between them. Here the CDR3 reads CASSYWQAGSQYF. CDR3 sequence (DNA): TGTGCCAGCAGCTATTGGCAGGCCGGGAGTCAGTACTTC.

CDR3 loop: CASSELTSGRPYEQYF. In nucleotides, the CDR3 is TGCGCCAGCAGTGAACTGACTAGCGGGAGGCCCTACGAGCAGTACTTC. This rearrangement joins TRBV10-1 to TRBJ2-7; TRBD2 agrees at 13 bases. Trimming at V came to 3 bases and at J to 2 bases, leaving 4 bases not matched to a gene. This CDR3 has 16 amino acids. CDR1 and CDR2 (germline): WNHNN, SYGVQD (reference sequence).